What follows are 22 T cell receptor beta chains derived from one specimen sequenced in a study of shared T cell receptors in the human thymus. The method was immunoSEQ multiplex PCR; TCRdb's version includes in-frame clones alone and lacks a portion of them. Of 500,000 to 750,000 clones listed, over 75% are singletons. These sequences were also reported in another study, on human thymus T cells.

The specimen sequenced was thymocytes. The receptors were gathered from a boy in the first two years of life with a congenital heart defect.

The chain employs TRBV27 and TRBJ2-2, with D hard to call. The CDR3 has 11 amino acids. Germline V CDR1 and CDR2: MNHEY, SMNVEV (reference sequence). Between the trimmed V and J ends, which lost 6 bases and 6 bases, there was a span of 5 bases. The DNA for the CDR3 is TGTGCCAGCAGCGGTCCCGGGGAGCTGTTTTTT. Encoded protein: CASSGPGELFF.

This rearrangement joins TRBV10-1 to TRBJ2-5, with 7 bases lining up with TRBD2. The CDR3 totals 17 residues. Germline CDR1 and CDR2: WNHNN and SYGVQD (reference sequence). The trim removed 6 bases at V and 5 bases at J, leaving 18 bases unmatched. The CDR3 DNA sequence: TGCGCCAGCAGGGGGGGAGAGGGAAGGGAGGGTCTGGAGACCCAGTACTTC. This sequence encodes CASRGGEGREGLETQYF.

CDR3 residues: CASSRTGGSGGYTF. The CDR3, as DNA: TGTGCCAGCTCAAGGACAGGGGGCTCTGGTGGCTACACCTTC. J is TRBJ1-2 and V is TRBV18; 11 bases are shared with TRBD1. J lost 7 bases, V lost 5 bases, and 6 bases had no gene match. The CDR3 sequence is 14 residues long. Germline loops: CDR1 KGHSH, CDR2 LQKENI.

This clone has just one count. The rearrangement joins TRBV9 to TRBJ2-1, with TRBD2 matching 9 bases. V lost 4 bases to trimming and J lost 0 bases; unmatched junction nucleotides: 8. CDR1 SGDLS and CDR2 YYNGEE come from the germline V gene. This CDR3 has 17 residues. The CDR3 here is CASSPSLSGSSYNEQFF. DNA for the CDR3: TGTGCCAGCAGCCCCTCCCTTAGCGGGAGCTCCTACAATGAGCAGTTCTTC.

The CDR3 DNA follows: TGCAGCGTTGACTACGGGGGGCCTGGGGCCAACGTCCTGACTTTC. Translated, it gives CSVDYGGPGANVLTF. This sequence joins TRBV29-1 and TRBJ2-6, with D possibly matching TRBD2 (7 bases). The CDR3 totals 15 residues. CDR1 and CDR2 from the germline V gene are SQVTM and ANQGSEA. Between the trimmed V and J ends, which lost 3 bases and 2 bases, there was a span of 11 bases.

This chain joins TRBV4-1 and TRBJ2-7; D is possibly TRBD2 (6 bases). The CDR3 covers 14 residues. Germline values: CDR1 MGHRA, CDR2 YSYEKL. The V end lost 7 bases, the J end lost 8 bases, and 21 bases lay between the germline ends. The CDR3 loop reads CASTPTDWGDQQYF. CDR3 in DNA: TGCGCCAGCACCCCGACGGACTGGGGGGATCAGCAGTACTTC.

The rearrangement links TRBV29-1 to TRBJ2-1; D gene unclear. CDR1 and CDR2 from the germline V gene are SQVTM and ANQGSEA. The length of the CDR3 is 12 residues. The V gene lost 4 bases and the J gene lost 8 bases, with 12 bases spanning the gap. CDR3 DNA: TGCAGCGTTGGGGTTGGAGCGCATGAGCAGTTCTTC. Translating it yields CSVGVGAHEQFF.

With respect to this clone: Its ends do not fully match the called genes, so a read error is possible. The chain carries TRBV20-1 and TRBJ2-1; 7 positions agree with TRBD2. CDR3 length equals 11 residues. Per the germline V gene, CDR1 is DFQATT and CDR2 is SNEGSKA (reference sequence). CDR3 DNA sequence: TGCAGTGCTAGAAGGGCTAGCGGACTGCTCTTC. This encodes CSARRASGLLF.

This chain joins TRBV5-1 and TRBJ1-2; D is uncertain. The CDR3 totals 14 residues. Germline CDR1 is SGHRS and CDR2 is YFSETQ. V was trimmed by 3 bases and J by 2 bases, leaving 11 bases between them. CDR3 sequence reads: CASSSGSGNYGYTF. The DNA for the CDR3 is TGCGCCAGCAGCTCCGGGTCCGGGAACTATGGCTACACCTTC.

The chain joins TRBV19 to TRBJ2-7; D is possibly TRBD1 (5 bases). CDR1 is LNHDA, CDR2 SQIVND, per germline (reference sequence). This CDR3 contains 17 residues. The V end lost 3 bases, the J end lost 0 bases, and 18 bases lay between the germline ends. CDR3 DNA sequence: TGTGCCAGTAGTATCCCCCGAGGACAATTGAACTCCTACGAGCAGTACTTC. This translates into CASSIPRGQLNSYEQYF.

This clone has only one observation. The chain has TRBV29-1 and TRBJ2-1; D is unresolved. The germline V gene encodes CDR1 SQVTM and CDR2 ANQGSEA. The length of the CDR3 is 15 residues. V lost 7 bases and J 2 bases, leaving 18 bases between the germline ends. This CDR3 is CSANGGSYPYNEQFF. The CDR3 DNA reads as TGCAGCGCTAACGGTGGTAGCTATCCCTACAATGAGCAGTTCTTC.

V gene TRBV18 combines with J gene TRBJ2-2; 10 bases align to TRBD1. The CDR3 covers 18 residues. The germline CDR1 and CDR2 sequences are KGHSH and LQKENI. Trimming took 3 bases from V and 7 from J; bases not matched to a gene: 14. This CDR3 reads CASSPEASGQGGIGELFF. The CDR3 nucleotides read TGTGCCAGCTCACCGGAGGCCAGTGGACAGGGGGGAATCGGGGAGCTGTTTTTT.

V usage is TRBV6-5 and J usage is TRBJ2-1; 13 bases map to TRBD2. V shed 4 bases and J 9 bases; nucleotides not matched to a gene: 9. This CDR3 is built from 16 residues. Germline V lookup: CDR1 MNHEY, CDR2 SVGAGI. The CDR3 DNA sequence: TGTGCCAGCAGTTTAAAACCGGGACTAGCGGGGTCTGAGCAGTTCTTC. It translates to CASSLKPGLAGSEQFF.

This chain connects TRBV2 to TRBJ2-7; tentatively, D is TRBD2 (6 bases). Trimming took 6 bases from V and 6 from J, leaving 18 bases between them. The CDR3 extends over 14 amino acids. The germline CDR1 and CDR2 sequences are SNHLY and FYNNEI. CDR3 protein: CASSPTRDGREQYF. CDR3 DNA: TGTGCCAGCAGCCCGACTAGGGATGGTCGCGAGCAGTACTTC. Full variable domain (missing parts from reference TRBV2 and TRBJ2-7): EPEVTQTPSHQVTQMGQEVILRCVPISNHLYFYWYRQILGQKVEFLVSFYNNEISEKSEIFDDQFSVERPDGSNFTLKIRSTKLEDSAMYFCASSPTRDGREQYFGPGTRLTVT.

This chain uses TRBV9 with TRBJ1-3, with a weak D call TRBD1 (5 bases). This CDR3 has 15 residues. V lost 4 bases, J lost 0 bases, and 11 bases lay in between. The germline V gene has CDR1 SGDLS and CDR2 YYNGEE. CDR3 protein: CASSSLGASGNTIYF. The CDR3 DNA reads TGTGCCAGCAGCTCTCTTGGGGCCTCTGGAAACACCATATATTTT.

V is TRBV6-1 and J is TRBJ2-1, with 7 positions matching TRBD1. The V gene's germline CDR1 is MNHNS and CDR2 SASEGT. V gave up 11 bases and J gave up 6 bases; unmatched junction bases: 16. This CDR3 is built from 15 residues. Here the CDR3 reads CASRGGGTQVNEQFF. The CDR3 coding sequence is TGTGCCTCCCGAGGGGGCGGCACTCAGGTCAATGAGCAGTTCTTC.

The V gene is TRBV19, the J gene TRBJ2-7, with TRBD1 matching 8 bases. V trimming: 3 bases; J trimming: 3 bases; junction bases outside the gene matches: 7. The CDR3 totals 15 residues. CDR1 is LNHDA and CDR2 is SQIVND in the germline V gene (reference sequence). The CDR3 loop is CASSIRGQAVYEQYF. CDR3 nucleotide sequence: TGTGCCAGTAGTATCAGGGGACAGGCGGTCTACGAGCAGTACTTC.

The V call is TRBV4-2, the J call TRBJ1-5; weak D call: TRBD1 (6 bases). V dropped 0 bases and J dropped 2 bases, with 14 bases sitting between them. There are 17 residues in the CDR3. From germline, CDR1 is LGHNA and CDR2 YNFKEQ. The CDR3 sequence is CASSQDRRQGCNQPQHF. As DNA, the CDR3 is TGTGCCAGCAGCCAAGATAGGAGGCAGGGGTGCAATCAGCCCCAGCATTTT.

The chain uses TRBV6-1 and TRBJ2-7; maybe TRBD2 (5 bases). The CDR3 totals 16 residues. V lost 0 bases and J lost 5, with 17 bases in between. Per germline, CDR1 MNHNS and CDR2 SASEGT. CDR3 nucleotides: TGTGCCAGCAGTGAAGCGGAGGAGGTCATCCGAGACGAGCAGTACTTC. Translation gives CASSEAEEVIRDEQYF.

The chain carries TRBV14 and TRBJ2-5, with D tentatively TRBD2 (5 bases). Deletions cut 4 bases from V and 1 base from J, with 13 bases between. In germline, CDR1 is SGHDN, CDR2 FVKESK. This CDR3 comprises 15 residues. The CDR3 reads CASSRGSSTQETQYF. The DNA for the CDR3 is TGTGCCAGCAGCCGAGGGAGTTCCACCCAAGAGACCCAGTACTTC.

The chain uses TRBV20-1 and TRBJ2-1; maybe TRBD2 (6 bases). CDR1 DFQATT and CDR2 SNEGSKA come from the germline V gene (reference sequence). The CDR3 is made up of 11 amino acids. The germline V and J ends were trimmed by 7 bases and 3 bases, with 7 bases remaining between them. DNA for the CDR3: TGCAGTGTCGGGAGCTACAATGAGCAGTTCTTC. This translates into CSVGSYNEQFF.

This rearrangement joins TRBV2 to TRBJ2-7, with 11 positions matching TRBD2. Germline V gives CDR1 SNHLY, CDR2 FYNNEI. J lost 2 bases, V lost 7 bases, and 4 bases had no gene match. The CDR3 runs to 14 residues. The CDR3 nucleotides read TGTGCCAGCAATCTTAGCGGGAGGGCCTACGAGCAGTACTTC. It codes for CASNLSGRAYEQYF. Variable domain in full (rest from reference TRBV2 and TRBJ2-7): EPEVTQTPSHQVTQMGQEVILRCVPISNHLYFYWYRQILGQKVEFLVSFYNNEISEKSEIFDDQFSVERPDGSNFTLKIRSTKLEDSAMYFCASNLSGRAYEQYFGPGTRLTVT.